These T cell receptor beta chains were read from a single sample in a study of cytomegalovirus exposure and HLA in healthy donors. The assay was immunoSEQ multiplex PCR, and TCRdb's table has in-frame clones only and misses some. This table holds approximately 120,000 clones, 78% found once. Sequencing used PBMCs. The source is a man in his forties or fifties in good health and CMV-seronegative. Both conserved end residues are part of each CDR3. The order of the fields is clone size, D gene, J gene, V gene, CDR3 DNA, CDR3 protein. A D gene is named only where the DNA matches it firmly. Where a row states a size, it is once, few, many or the class of an expanded clone; other rows omit it.

>.|.|TRBJ1-1|TRBV7-9
TGTGCCAGCAGTTTTACAGGGATAGGTGAAGCTTTCTTT
CASSFTGIGEAFF
>once|TRBD1|TRBJ2-7|TRBV18
TGTGCCAGCTCACCAACCTCGGGACAGGGCCTCGAGCAGTACTTC
CASSPTSGQGLEQYF
>.|.|TRBJ1-5|TRBV19
TGTGCCAGTCTCAGGGAAAAAGGCAATCAGCCCCAGCATTTT
CASLREKGNQPQHF
>once|TRBD1|TRBJ2-1|TRBV4-3
TGCGCCAGCAGCCAAGAGCCGCCCGGGACAGGGACTGAGCAGTTCTTC
CASSQEPPGTGTEQFF
>.|.|TRBJ1-1|TRBV4-1
TGCGCCAGCAGCCGACCAGCGACTGAAGCTTTCTTT
CASSRPATEAFF
>.|.|TRBJ2-5|TRBV5-1
TGCGCCAGCAGCTTGGCCGGAGATACGGAGACCCAGTACTTC
CASSLAGDTETQYF
>.|TRBD2|TRBJ2-1|TRBV27
TGTGCCAGCAGTTTAAGGACTAGCGGACACTACAATGAGCAGTTCTTC
CASSLRTSGHYNEQFF
>.|.|TRBJ2-7|TRBV7-2
TGTGCCAGCAGATCAACCTACGAGCAGTACTTC
CASRSTYEQYF
>.|TRBD1|TRBJ1-1|TRBV19
TGTGCCAGCAATACCCACAAACAGGGGATGAACACTGAAGCTTTCTTT
CASNTHKQGMNTEAFF
>.|.|TRBJ1-2|TRBV27
TGTGCCAGCAGAACAACAGGAAACTATGGCTACACCTTC
CASRTTGNYGYTF
>once|.|TRBJ2-3|TRBV7-2
TGTGCCAGCAGACTTGGGTACGGGGGTGATACGCAGTATTTT
CASRLGYGGDTQYF
>few|.|TRBJ1-2|TRBV6-5
TGTGCCAGCAGTTACTCGCCAGCTAACTATGGCTACACCTTC
CASSYSPANYGYTF
>.|TRBD1|TRBJ2-3|TRBV19
TGTGCCAGTAGCCCTATAGGGGACAGGGGGAAAGATACGCAGTATTTT
CASSPIGDRGKDTQYF
>.|TRBD1|TRBJ2-4|TRBV4-1
TGCGCCAGCAGCCAAGCTACAGGGGCGAAAAACAGTCAGTACTTC
CASSQATGAKNSQYF
>.|TRBD2|TRBJ2-7|TRBV28
TGTGCCAGCAGTTTAGGGCTAGCGGGGGTTAGCTCCTACGAGCAGTACTTC
CASSLGLAGVSSYEQYF
>once|.|TRBJ2-2|TRBV6-1
TGTGCCAGCAGTGAGTTTCGAGTCGCGAACACCGGGGAGCTGTTTTTT
CASSEFRVANTGELFF
>.|.|TRBJ1-1|TRBV19
TGTGCCAGTAGTACGGCGGGGGCCAACACTGAAGCTTTCTTT
CASSTAGANTEAFF
>.|.|TRBJ2-7|TRBV6-5
TGTGACAGCAGGGGAGGATACGAGCAGTACTTC
CDSRGGYEQYF
>.|TRBD1|TRBJ1-5|TRBV5-6
TGTGCCAGCAGCCTGGGGACAGGGATGATAGGGGACCAGCCCCAGCATTTT
CASSLGTGMIGDQPQHF
>once|TRBD2|TRBJ2-5|TRBV5-1
TGCGCCAGCAGCTTGGTAGGACTAGCGGAGGTGACCTTGTACTTC
CASSLVGLAEVTLYF
>.|TRBD2|TRBJ2-5|TRBV18
TGTGCCAGCTCACCGGGACTAGCGGGGGGGAGAGAGACCCAGTACTTC
CASSPGLAGGRETQYF
>.|.|TRBJ2-5|TRBV7-8
TGTGCCAGCAGCTTATATTCAGGGGGGCAAGAGACCCAGTACTTC
CASSLYSGGQETQYF
>once|TRBD1|TRBJ1-5|TRBV28
TGTGCCAGCAGAACGGACAGGATCCTTGGCAATCAGCCCCAGCATTTT
CASRTDRILGNQPQHF
>few|.|TRBJ1-2|TRBV19
TGTGCCAGTAGTCTCGTCCAGGGTAACTATGGCTACACCTTC
CASSLVQGNYGYTF
>.|TRBD1|TRBJ1-2|TRBV18
TGTGCCAGCTCACCAACCAGACAGGGGGATAACTATGGCTACACCTTC
CASSPTRQGDNYGYTF
>few|.|TRBJ1-5|TRBV11-3
TGTGCCAGCAGCCCACAGGGAAATCAGCCCCAGCATTTT
CASSPQGNQPQHF
>few|.|TRBJ1-6|TRBV27
TGTGCCAGCAGTTCGTGGCAGGGTGGTTCACCCCTCCACTTT
CASSSWQGGSPLHF
>.|TRBD1|TRBJ2-7|TRBV5-4
TGTGCCAGCAGCGTAAACCCCCGGGACAGGGGCGCTTCCTACTTC
CASSVNPRDRGASYF
>.|.|TRBJ2-5|TRBV7-6
TGTGCCAGCAGCCCCCGGGACTTCCAAGAGACCCAGTACTTC
CASSPRDFQETQYF
>.|TRBD1|TRBJ2-3|TRBV19
TGTGCCAGTAGTATCCCGGACAGGGCAAGCACAGATACGCAGTATTTT
CASSIPDRASTDTQYF
>few|.|TRBJ1-6|TRBV19
TGTGCCACACAAAGGAGCCGGAATTCACCCCTCCACTTT
CATQRSRNSPLHF
>few|.|TRBJ2-5|TRBV7-7
TGTGCCAGCAGCCCACAGGTAGCCGAGACCCAGTACTTC
CASSPQVAETQYF
>.|.|TRBJ1-1|TRBV19
TGTGCCAGCAGGATGGGGGGTATGGGCACTGAAGCTTTCTTT
CASRMGGMGTEAFF
>.|TRBD1|TRBJ2-5|TRBV5-4
TGTGCCAGCAGCCCGGGACAGGGAGAGACCCAGTACTTC
CASSPGQGETQYF
>.|TRBD1|TRBJ2-3|TRBV11-3
TGTGCCAGCAGCTCCGGGACAGGGAAGACAGATACGCAGTATTTT
CASSSGTGKTDTQYF
>.|.|TRBJ1-1|TRBV5-1
TGCGCCAGCACCCGCTCTGGGCAGGAGAACACTGAAGCTTTCTTT
CASTRSGQENTEAFF
>few|.|TRBJ2-3|TRBV7-2
TGTGCCAGCAGCCCAGGGCTTACGCAGTATTTT
CASSPGLTQYF
>.|TRBD2|TRBJ2-2|TRBV7-2
TGTGCCAGCACCGCTAGCGGGGGGGCTGGGACCGGGGAGCTGTTTTTT
CASTASGGAGTGELFF
>.|.|TRBJ1-3|TRBV6-5
TGTGCCAGCAGCCGCACCGGCTCTGGAAACACCATATATTTT
CASSRTGSGNTIYF
>once|.|TRBJ1-1|TRBV7-3
TGTGCCAGCAGCTTACTAGGGGCGTCTGAAGCTTTCTTT
CASSLLGASEAFF
>few|.|TRBJ1-3|TRBV7-2
TGTGCCAGCAGCTTAAGGCCGCCCCAGGGACTTCACTCTGGAAACACCATATATTTT
CASSLRPPQGLHSGNTIYF
>few|.|TRBJ1-2|TRBV9
TGTGCCAGCAGCGGGGGACACCACTATGGCTACACCTTC
CASSGGHHYGYTF
>.|.|TRBJ2-3|TRBV7-3
TGTGCCAGCAGCTTAACTAGGGCTCCGGGGGATACGCAGTATTTT
CASSLTRAPGDTQYF
>few|.|TRBJ2-7|TRBV5-1
TGCGCCAGCAGAGAGCAGGGCAATACCTACGAGCAGTACTTC
CASREQGNTYEQYF
>few|.|TRBJ1-2|TRBV19
TGTGCCAGTAGTATAGATCCTGAGTATGGCTACACCTTC
CASSIDPEYGYTF
>.|.|TRBJ2-3|TRBV19
TGTGCCAGTAGTATAATGGCGGCAGATACGCAGTATTTT
CASSIMAADTQYF
>once|TRBD1|TRBJ1-6|TRBV5-6
TGTGCCAGCAGCTTGAACAGGGGTAGCTCACCCCTCCACTTT
CASSLNRGSSPLHF
>.|TRBD1|TRBJ1-3|TRBV6-5
TGTGCCAGCAGACAGACAGGGAATACTGGAAACACCATATATTTT
CASRQTGNTGNTIYF
>few|TRBD1|TRBJ1-6|TRBV9
TGTGCCAGCGCTCCTAGGGGACAGGGATATTCACCCCTCCACTTT
CASAPRGQGYSPLHF
>few|.|TRBJ1-1|TRBV5-1
TGCGCCAGCAACCCCCAGGCGGGGTTGAACACTGAAGCTTTCTTT
CASNPQAGLNTEAFF
>.|TRBD2|TRBJ2-2|TRBV4-3
TGCGCCAGCAGCCGGGCTAGCGGGGGGACCGGGGAGCTGTTTTTT
CASSRASGGTGELFF
>.|TRBD1|TRBJ2-5|TRBV9
TGTGCCAGCAGCTTTCAGGGGGCGATCGGAGAGACCCAGTACTTC
CASSFQGAIGETQYF
>.|.|TRBJ1-1|TRBV5-6
TGTGCCAGCAGCTTGGACCGCGAAGAGTATTTAATGAACACTGAAGCTTTCTTT
CASSLDREEYLMNTEAFF